This T cell receptor beta chain was identified during a study of cytomegalovirus exposure and HLA in healthy donors. The CDR3 sequence is 18 residues long. From germline, CDR1 is SGHVS and CDR2 FNYEAQ. Trimming stripped 2 bases from V and 0 bases from J, with 17 bases between. By frequency in the sample, this clone is medium-sized (0.01 to 0.1%). It was with 60 Vbeta and 13 Jbeta primers that the PCR ran. Produced via immunoSEQ multiplex PCR; TCRdb's table is partial and in-frame only. This table holds 120,000 or so clones, under 90% found once. The V call is TRBV7-6, the J call TRBJ1-3; D is unclear. The clonotype was recovered from a woman between 35 and 50 years old in good health and CMV-seropositive. The sequenced material came from PBMCs. The CDR3 nucleotides read TGTGCCAGCAGCTTAAGGGCCTGGAGGACGGTCTCTGGAAACACCATATATTTT. Protein product: CASSLRAWRTVSGNTIYF.